This T cell receptor (beta chain) is from a study of shared clonotypes between healthy human individuals. Study in general: The plates for each donor numbered three CD4 naive, three CD4 memory, two CD8 naive and one CD8 memory.

General study results and limits: What limited the represented genetic and exposure-history diversity was the small number of donors.

Per germline, CDR1 SGHVS and CDR2 FNYEAQ. V shed 4 bases, J shed 5 bases, and the junction held 0 bases outside the gene matches. This CDR3 has 13 residues. Investigators spread the genomic DNA of each subset evenly over several immunoSEQ plates. Clones were sequenced by immunoSEQ multiplex PCR, and TCRdb holds only the in-frame ones, with some missing. The sample holds over 2 million clones, 85% to 95% seen once. CD4+ cell separation produced CD45RA+ naive and CD45RA-negative memory subsets. Concerning this clone itself: Antigen: not known.

The sample taken for sequencing was naive CD4+ T cells from PBMCs. Subset denoted: CD45RA+ positively selected. The V gene is TRBV7-6, the J gene TRBJ2-1; 9 bases are shared with TRBD1. The clonotype originates from a man younger than 35 in good health. Some clones in this sample may be carry-over from other donors' samples. CDR3 DNA: TGTGCCAGCAGCTACAGGGGGCACAATGAGCAGTTCTTC. It specifies CASSYRGHNEQFF.